This T cell receptor beta chain originates from a study of blood T cell repertoires in COVID-19. On the study more broadly: PBMCs, B-cell-depleted T cells, or T cells provided the cDNA or gDNA that made up the material.

Germline CDR1 SGHVS, CDR2 FQNEAQ. The V and J ends lost 1 base and 2 bases respectively, with 15 bases between them. The CDR3 runs to 17 residues. Authors' analysis steps: Amplification of reference gene primers provided the estimated nucleated cell counts. Data came from immunoSEQ multiplex PCR; TCRdb stores just in-frame clones and leaves some out. V and J calls and clone size are given by that table; D and trimming were obtained from the DNA. The sample lists about 150,000 clones, around 80% occurring once. The chain is built from TRBV7-8 and TRBJ1-3; possible D gene TRBD1, 5 bases. The sample taken for sequencing was peripheral blood. The clonotype comes from a woman in her 50s in a cohort sampled during active or convalescent COVID-19. The CDR3 protein is CASSLGLTRVAGNTIYF. CDR3 sequence (DNA): TGTGCCAGCAGCTTAGGGCTAACCAGGGTGGCTGGAAACACCATATATTTT.